In this sample, the clone carrying this T cell receptor (beta chain) turned up once. This entry belongs to a study of T cells in Graves' hyperthyroidism and ophthalmopathy. Amplification of TCR beta CDR3 regions used RNA as the template. Researchers ran a first-round RT-PCR on the TCR CDR3 using the HTBI primer set. MiXCR was run by TCRdb on the multiplex PCR reads, yielding one entry per CDR3 protein. The sample records a few hundred thousand distinct CDR3 sequences, 46% being singletons. CDR1 SGHDN and CDR2 FVKESK come from the germline V gene. CDR3 length: 15 amino acids. V lost 0 bases and J 4 bases, leaving 12 bases between the germline ends.

The receptor was derived from an adult woman with Graves' disease, either hyperthyroidism or ophthalmopathy (not recorded which). The V gene is TRBV14, the J gene TRBJ1-1; D is possibly TRBD1 (6 bases). What was sequenced was peripheral blood or thyroid tissue (not recorded which). The CDR3 protein is CASSQDIGGITEAFF. The CDR3 DNA reads as TGTGCCAGCAGCCAAGATATAGGGGGGATCACTGAAGCTTTCTTT.